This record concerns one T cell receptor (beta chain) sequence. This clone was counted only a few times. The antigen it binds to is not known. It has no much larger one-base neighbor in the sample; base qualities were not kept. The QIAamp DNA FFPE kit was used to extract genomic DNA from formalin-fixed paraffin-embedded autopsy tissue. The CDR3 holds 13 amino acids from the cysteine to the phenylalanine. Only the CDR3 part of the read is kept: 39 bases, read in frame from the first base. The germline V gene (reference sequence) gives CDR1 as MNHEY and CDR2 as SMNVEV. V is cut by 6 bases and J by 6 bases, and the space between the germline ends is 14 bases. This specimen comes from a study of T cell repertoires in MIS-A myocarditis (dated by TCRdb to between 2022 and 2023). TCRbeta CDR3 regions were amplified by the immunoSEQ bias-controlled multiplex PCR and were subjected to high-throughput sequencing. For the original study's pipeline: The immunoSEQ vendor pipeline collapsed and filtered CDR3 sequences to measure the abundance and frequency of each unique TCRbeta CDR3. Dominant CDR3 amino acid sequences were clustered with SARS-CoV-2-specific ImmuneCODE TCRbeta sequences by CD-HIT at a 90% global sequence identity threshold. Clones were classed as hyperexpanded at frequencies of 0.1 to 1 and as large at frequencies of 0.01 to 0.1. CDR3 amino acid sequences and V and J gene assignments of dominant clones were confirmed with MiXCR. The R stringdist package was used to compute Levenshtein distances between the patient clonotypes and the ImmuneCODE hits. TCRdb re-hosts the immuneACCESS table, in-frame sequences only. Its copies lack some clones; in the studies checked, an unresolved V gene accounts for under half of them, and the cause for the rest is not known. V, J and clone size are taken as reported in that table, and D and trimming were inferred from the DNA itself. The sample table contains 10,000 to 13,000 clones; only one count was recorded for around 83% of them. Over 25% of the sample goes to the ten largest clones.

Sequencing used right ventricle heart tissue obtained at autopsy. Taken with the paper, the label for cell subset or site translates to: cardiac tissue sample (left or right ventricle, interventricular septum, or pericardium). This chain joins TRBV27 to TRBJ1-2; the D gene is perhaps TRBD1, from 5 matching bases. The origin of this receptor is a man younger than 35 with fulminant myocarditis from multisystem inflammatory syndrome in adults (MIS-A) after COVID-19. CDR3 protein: CASRLEGVNGYTF. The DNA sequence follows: TGTGCCAGCAGATTGGAAGGGGTGAATGGCTACACCTTC.